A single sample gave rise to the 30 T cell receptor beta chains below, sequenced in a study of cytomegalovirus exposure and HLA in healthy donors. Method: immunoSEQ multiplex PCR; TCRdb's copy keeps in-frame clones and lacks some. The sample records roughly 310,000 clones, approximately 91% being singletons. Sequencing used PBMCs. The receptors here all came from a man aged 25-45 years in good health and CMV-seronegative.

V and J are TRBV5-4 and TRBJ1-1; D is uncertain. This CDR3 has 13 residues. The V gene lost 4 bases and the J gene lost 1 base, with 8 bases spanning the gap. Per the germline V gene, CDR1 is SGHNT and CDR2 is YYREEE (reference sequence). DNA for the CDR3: TGTGCCAGCAGCCGTAACTCGAACACTGAAGCTTTCTTT. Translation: CASSRNSNTEAFF.

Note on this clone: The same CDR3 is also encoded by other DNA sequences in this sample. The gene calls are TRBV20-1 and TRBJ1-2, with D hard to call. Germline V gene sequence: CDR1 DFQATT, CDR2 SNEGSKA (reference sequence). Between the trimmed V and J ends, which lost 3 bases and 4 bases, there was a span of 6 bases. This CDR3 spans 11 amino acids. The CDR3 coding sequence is TGCAGTGCTAGGACTGGCTATGGCTACACCTTC. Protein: CSARTGYGYTF.

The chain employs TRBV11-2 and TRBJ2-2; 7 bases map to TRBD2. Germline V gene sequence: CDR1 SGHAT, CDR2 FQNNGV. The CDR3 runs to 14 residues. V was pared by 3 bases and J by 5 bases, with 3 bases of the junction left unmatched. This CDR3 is CASSFGLETGELFF. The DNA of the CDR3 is TGTGCCAGCAGCTTCGGACTAGAAACCGGGGAGCTGTTTTTT. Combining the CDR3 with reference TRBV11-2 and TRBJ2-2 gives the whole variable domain EAGVAQSPRYKIIEKRQSVAFWCNPISGHATLYWYQQILGQGPKLLIQFQNNGVVDDSQLPKDRFSAERLKGVDSTLKIQPAKLEDSAVYLCASSFGLETGELFFGEGSRLTVL.

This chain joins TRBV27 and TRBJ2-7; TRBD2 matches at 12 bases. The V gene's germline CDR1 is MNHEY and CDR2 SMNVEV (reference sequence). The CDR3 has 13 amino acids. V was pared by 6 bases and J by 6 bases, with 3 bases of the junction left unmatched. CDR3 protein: CASRRLAGVEQYF. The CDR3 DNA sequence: TGTGCCAGCAGAAGACTAGCGGGGGTCGAGCAGTACTTC.

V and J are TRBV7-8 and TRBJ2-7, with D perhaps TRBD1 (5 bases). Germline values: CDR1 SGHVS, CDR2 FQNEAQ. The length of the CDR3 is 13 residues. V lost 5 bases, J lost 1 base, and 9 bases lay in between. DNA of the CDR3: TGTGCCAGCAGCCAACAGGAATCCTACGAGCAGTACTTC. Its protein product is CASSQQESYEQYF.

CDR3 DNA: TGTGCCAGCAGCTTAGCCCGGGAAAACACTGAAGCTTTCTTT. It specifies CASSLARENTEAFF. The J gene is TRBJ1-1, the V gene TRBV11-2; D is unclear. Trimming pared 1 base from V and 2 bases from J, leaving 8 bases between. The CDR3 has 14 residues. The germline V gene encodes CDR1 SGHAT and CDR2 FQNNGV.

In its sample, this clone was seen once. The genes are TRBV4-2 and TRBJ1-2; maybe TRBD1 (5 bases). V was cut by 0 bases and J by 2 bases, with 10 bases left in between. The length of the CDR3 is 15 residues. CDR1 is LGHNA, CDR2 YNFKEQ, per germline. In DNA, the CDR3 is TGTGCCAGCAGCCAAGATCTGGAGGGGAACTATGGCTACACCTTC. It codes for CASSQDLEGNYGYTF.

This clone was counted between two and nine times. The CDR3 DNA follows: TGTGCCAGCAGTCCTCGGGACAGGGTGGTGAATTCACCCCTCCACTTT. Translated, it gives CASSPRDRVVNSPLHF. V and J are TRBV27 and TRBJ1-6; 9 bases agree with TRBD1. CDR3 length: 16 residues. The junction had 9 bases not matched to a gene; V was cut back by 5 bases and J by 7 bases. Germline lookup yields CDR1 MNHEY and CDR2 SMNVEV (reference sequence).

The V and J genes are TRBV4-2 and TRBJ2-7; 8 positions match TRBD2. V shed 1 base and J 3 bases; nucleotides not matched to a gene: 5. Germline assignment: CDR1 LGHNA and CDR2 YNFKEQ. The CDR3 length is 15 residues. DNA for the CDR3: TGTGCCAGCAGCCAAGGGGCGGGGGGCGTCTACGAGCAGTACTTC. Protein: CASSQGAGGVYEQYF.

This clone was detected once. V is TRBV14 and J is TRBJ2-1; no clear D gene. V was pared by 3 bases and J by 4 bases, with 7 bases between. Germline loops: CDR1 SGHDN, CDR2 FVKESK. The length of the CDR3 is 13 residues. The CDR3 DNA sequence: TGTGCCAGCAGCCAGCAGACATACAATGAGCAGTTCTTC. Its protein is CASSQQTYNEQFF.

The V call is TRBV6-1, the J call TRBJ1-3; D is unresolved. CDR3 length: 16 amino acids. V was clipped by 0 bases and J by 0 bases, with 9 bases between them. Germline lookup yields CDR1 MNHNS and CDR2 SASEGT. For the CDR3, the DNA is TGTGCCAGCAGTGAAGCGAAGAGTAGCTCTGGAAACACCATATATTTT. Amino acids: CASSEAKSSSGNTIYF.

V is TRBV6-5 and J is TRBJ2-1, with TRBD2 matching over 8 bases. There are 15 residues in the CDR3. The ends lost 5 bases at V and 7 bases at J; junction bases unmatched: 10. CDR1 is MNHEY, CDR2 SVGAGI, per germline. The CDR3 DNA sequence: TGTGCCAGCAGTAAATCCGGGACTAGAAGGAATGAGCAGTTCTTC. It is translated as CASSKSGTRRNEQFF.

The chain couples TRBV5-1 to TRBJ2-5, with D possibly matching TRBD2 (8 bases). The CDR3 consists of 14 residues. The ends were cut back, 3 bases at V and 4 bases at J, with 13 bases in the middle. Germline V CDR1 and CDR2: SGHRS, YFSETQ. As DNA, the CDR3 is TGCGCCAGCAGCTCGGGAGGGGGCTTAGAGACCCAGTACTTC. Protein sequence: CASSSGGGLETQYF.

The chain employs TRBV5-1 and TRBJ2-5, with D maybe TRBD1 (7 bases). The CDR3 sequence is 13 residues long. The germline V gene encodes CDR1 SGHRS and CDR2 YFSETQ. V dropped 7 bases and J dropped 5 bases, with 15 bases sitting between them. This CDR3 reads CASWEDRRETQYF. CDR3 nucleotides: TGCGCCAGCTGGGAGGACAGGAGGGAGACCCAGTACTTC.

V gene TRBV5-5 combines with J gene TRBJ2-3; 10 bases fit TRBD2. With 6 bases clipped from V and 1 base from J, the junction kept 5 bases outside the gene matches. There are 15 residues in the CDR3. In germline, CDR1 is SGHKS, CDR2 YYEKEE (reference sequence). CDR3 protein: CASTSGGAGTDTQYF. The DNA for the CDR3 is TGTGCCAGCACCAGCGGGGGGGCGGGCACAGATACGCAGTATTTT.

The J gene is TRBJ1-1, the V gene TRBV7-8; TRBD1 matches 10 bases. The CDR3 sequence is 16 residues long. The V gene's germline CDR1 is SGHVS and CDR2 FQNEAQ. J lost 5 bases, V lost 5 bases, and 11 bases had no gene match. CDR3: CASSQGDRGVWTEAFF. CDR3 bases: TGTGCCAGCAGCCAGGGGGACAGGGGTGTATGGACTGAAGCTTTCTTT.

CDR3 in DNA: TGTGCCAGCAGTGCCGGACAGATACCCTACAATGAGCAGTTCTTC. Its protein is CASSAGQIPYNEQFF. The V call is TRBV2, the J call TRBJ2-1; a weak D match, TRBD1 (6 bases). V lost 4 bases and J 2 bases, leaving 12 bases between the germline ends. Germline loops: CDR1 SNHLY, CDR2 FYNNEI. The CDR3 has 15 amino acids.

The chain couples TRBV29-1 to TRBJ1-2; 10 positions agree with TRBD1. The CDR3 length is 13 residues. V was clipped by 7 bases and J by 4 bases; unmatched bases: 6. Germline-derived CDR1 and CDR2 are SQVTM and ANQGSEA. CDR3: CSAGTGDVYGYTF. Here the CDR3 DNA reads TGCAGCGCCGGGACAGGGGATGTCTATGGCTACACCTTC.

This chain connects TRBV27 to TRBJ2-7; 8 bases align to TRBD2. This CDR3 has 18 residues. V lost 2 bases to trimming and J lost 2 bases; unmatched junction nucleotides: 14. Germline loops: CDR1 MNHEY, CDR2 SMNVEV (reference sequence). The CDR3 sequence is CASSLVGIGTSGTYEQYF. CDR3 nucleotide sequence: TGTGCCAGCAGTTTAGTCGGTATAGGAACTAGCGGAACCTACGAGCAGTACTTC.

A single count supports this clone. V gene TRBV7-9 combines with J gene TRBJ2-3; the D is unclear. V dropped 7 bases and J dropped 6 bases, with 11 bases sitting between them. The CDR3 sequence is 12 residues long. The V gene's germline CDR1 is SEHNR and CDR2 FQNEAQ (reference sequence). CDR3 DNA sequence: TGTGCCAGCACCTCAGATTGGGATACGCAGTATTTT. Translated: CASTSDWDTQYF.

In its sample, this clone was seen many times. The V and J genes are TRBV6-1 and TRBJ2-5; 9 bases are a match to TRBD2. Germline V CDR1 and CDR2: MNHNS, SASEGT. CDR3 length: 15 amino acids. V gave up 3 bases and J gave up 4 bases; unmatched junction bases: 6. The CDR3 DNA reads TGTGCCAGCAGTGATGGCGGGGGGGCCGCAGAGACCCAGTACTTC. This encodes CASSDGGGAAETQYF.

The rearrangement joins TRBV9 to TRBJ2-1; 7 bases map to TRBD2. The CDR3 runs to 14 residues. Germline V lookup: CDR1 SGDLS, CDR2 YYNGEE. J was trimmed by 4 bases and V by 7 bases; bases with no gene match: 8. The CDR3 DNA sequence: TGTGCCAGCCGCGGGGCGGGGGAGTACAATGAGCAGTTCTTC. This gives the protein CASRGAGEYNEQFF.

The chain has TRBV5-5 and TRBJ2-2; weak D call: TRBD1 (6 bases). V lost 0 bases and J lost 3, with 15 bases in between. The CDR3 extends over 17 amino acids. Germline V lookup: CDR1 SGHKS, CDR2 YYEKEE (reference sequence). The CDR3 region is CASSLAGWGPYTGELFF. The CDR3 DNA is TGTGCCAGCAGCTTGGCCGGCTGGGGGCCGTACACCGGGGAGCTGTTTTTT.

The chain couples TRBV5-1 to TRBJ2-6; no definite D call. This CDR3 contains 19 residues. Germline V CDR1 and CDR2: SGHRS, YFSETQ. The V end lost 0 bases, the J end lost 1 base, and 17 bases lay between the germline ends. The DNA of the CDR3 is TGCGCCAGCAGCTTGGCCTCGCTAGTCAGCCAGTCTGGGGCCAACGTCCTGACTTTC. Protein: CASSLASLVSQSGANVLTF.

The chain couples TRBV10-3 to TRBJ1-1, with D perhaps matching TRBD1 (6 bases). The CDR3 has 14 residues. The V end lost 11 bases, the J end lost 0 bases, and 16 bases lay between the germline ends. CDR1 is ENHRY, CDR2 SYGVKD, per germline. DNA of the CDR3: TGTGCCGCGCGACAGGCCCAATTGAACACTGAAGCTTTCTTT. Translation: CAARQAQLNTEAFF.

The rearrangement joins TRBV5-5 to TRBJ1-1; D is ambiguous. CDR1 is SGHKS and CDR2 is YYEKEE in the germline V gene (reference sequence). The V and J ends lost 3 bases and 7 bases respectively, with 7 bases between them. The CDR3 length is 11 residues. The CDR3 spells CASSYTDEAFF. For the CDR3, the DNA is TGTGCCAGCAGCTACACAGATGAAGCTTTCTTT.

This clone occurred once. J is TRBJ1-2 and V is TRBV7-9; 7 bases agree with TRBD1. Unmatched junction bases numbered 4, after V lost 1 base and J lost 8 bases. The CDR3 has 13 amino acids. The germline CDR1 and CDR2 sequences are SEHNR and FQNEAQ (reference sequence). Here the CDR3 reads CASSLGDSMGYTF. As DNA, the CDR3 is TGTGCCAGCAGCTTAGGGGACAGCATGGGCTACACCTTC.

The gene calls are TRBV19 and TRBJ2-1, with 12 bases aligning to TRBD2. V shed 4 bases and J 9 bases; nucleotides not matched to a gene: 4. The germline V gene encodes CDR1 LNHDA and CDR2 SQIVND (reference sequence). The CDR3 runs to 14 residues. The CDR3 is CASSRTSGDFEQFF. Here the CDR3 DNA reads TGTGCCAGTAGTAGGACTAGCGGGGACTTTGAGCAGTTCTTC.

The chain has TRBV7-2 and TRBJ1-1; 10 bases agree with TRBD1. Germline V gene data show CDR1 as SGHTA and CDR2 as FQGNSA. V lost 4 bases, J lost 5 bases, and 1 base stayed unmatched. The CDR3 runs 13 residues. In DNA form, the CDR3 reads TGTGCCAGCAGCTCGGGACAGGGGACTGAAGCTTTCTTT. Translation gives CASSSGQGTEAFF.

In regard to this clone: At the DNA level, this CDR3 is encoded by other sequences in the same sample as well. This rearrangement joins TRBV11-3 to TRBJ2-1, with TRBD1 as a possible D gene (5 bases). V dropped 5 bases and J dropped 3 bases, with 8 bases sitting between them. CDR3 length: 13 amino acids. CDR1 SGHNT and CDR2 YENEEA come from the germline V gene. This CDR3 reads CASSPDSYNEQFF. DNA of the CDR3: TGTGCCAGCAGCCCCGACAGCTACAATGAGCAGTTCTTC.